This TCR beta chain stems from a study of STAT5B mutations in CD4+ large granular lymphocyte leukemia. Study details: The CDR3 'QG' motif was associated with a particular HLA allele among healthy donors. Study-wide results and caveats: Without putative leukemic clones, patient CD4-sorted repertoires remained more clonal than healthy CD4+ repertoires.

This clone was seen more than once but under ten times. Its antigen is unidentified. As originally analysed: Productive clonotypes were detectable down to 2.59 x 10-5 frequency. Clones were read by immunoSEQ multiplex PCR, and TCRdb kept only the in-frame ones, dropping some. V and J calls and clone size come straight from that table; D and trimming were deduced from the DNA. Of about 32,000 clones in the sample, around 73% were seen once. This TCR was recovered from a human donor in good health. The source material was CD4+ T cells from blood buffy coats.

The CDR3 region is CASSEQGVRSPLHF. The DNA for the CDR3 is TGTGCCAGCAGCGAACAGGGAGTACGTTCACCCCTCCACTTT. The chain is built from TRBV9 and TRBJ1-6, with D possibly TRBD1 on 6 matching bases. The V and J ends lost 3 bases and 9 bases respectively, with 13 bases between them. The CDR3 runs 14 residues. Germline V CDR1 and CDR2: SGDLS, YYNGEE.